Listed below are T cell receptor beta chains from one sample, sequenced in a study of cytomegalovirus exposure and HLA in healthy donors. Measured with immunoSEQ multiplex PCR; TCRdb has only the in-frame clones, and not every one. The sample lists some 130,000 clones, 65% to 90% seen once, with around 1.2% in the top ten. Material: PBMCs. The receptors shown here come from a girl aged 2 to 10 in good health and CMV-seronegative. The CDR3 runs from the conserved cysteine through the conserved F or W. D genes are given only for firm matches. The size field is filled for only some rows; it gives once, few, many or a size class.

cdr3_length d_call clone_size j_call v_call cdr3_nt cdr3_aa
17 . . TRBJ1-2 TRBV4-1 TGCGCCAGCAGCCAAGGGGGGACCACAGGGATCGAAGGTGGCTACACCTTC CASSQGGTTGIEGGYTF
16 . . TRBJ2-1 TRBV4-2 TGTGCCAGCAGCCAAGGCACGGGGGTCTCCTACAATGAGCAGTTCTTC CASSQGTGVSYNEQFF
15 TRBD1 . TRBJ1-3 TRBV7-9 TGTGCCAGCAGCTCCCAGGGGGGCTCTGGAAACACCATATATTTT CASSSQGGSGNTIYF
14 TRBD1 . TRBJ1-3 TRBV7-9 TGTGCCAGCAGCCTCTGGACAGGGGGAAACACCATATATTTT CASSLWTGGNTIYF
13 TRBD1 . TRBJ1-1 TRBV29-1 TGCAGCGTTGGTCGAGACAGGGTGCAGGAAGCTTTCTTT CSVGRDRVQEAFF
19 TRBD2 . TRBJ2-1 TRBV4-2 TGTGCCAGCAGCCAAGGAGGGTTGGGACTAGCGGCCCAGGGGAATGAGCAGTTCTTC CASSQGGLGLAAQGNEQFF
14 . . TRBJ1-3 TRBV7-6 TGTGCCAGCAGCTTAAGGGGTTCTGGAAACACCATATATTTT CASSLRGSGNTIYF
13 TRBD1 . TRBJ1-5 TRBV19 TGTGCCAGTAGTGACAGGGGCTTTCAGCCCCAGCATTTT CASSDRGFQPQHF
17 TRBD1 . TRBJ1-2 TRBV9 TGTGCCAGCAGCGTAGGTCTACAGGGGACGAAGGGCTATGGCTACACCTTC CASSVGLQGTKGYGYTF
11 . once TRBJ2-5 TRBV11-2 TGTGCCAGCAGCTCGCAAGAGACCCAGTACTTC CASSSQETQYF
15 . . TRBJ2-5 TRBV14 TGTGCCAGCTCCCCCTTTCAGGGTTTTGAAGAGACCCAGTACTTC CASSPFQGFEETQYF
15 TRBD2 . TRBJ2-1 TRBV7-9 TGTGCCAGCAGCGGCGGGGGGAGCTCCTACAATGAGCAGTTCTTC CASSGGGSSYNEQFF
14 . once TRBJ2-3 TRBV19 TGTGCCAGTAGTGACCCCGGGACAACAGATACGCAGTATTTT CASSDPGTTDTQYF
15 . . TRBJ2-3 TRBV11-2 TGTGCCAGCAGCCCCGGACAGCCTCGCACAGATACGCAGTATTTT CASSPGQPRTDTQYF
14 . once TRBJ2-1 TRBV28 TGTGCCAGCAGACGACAGGGAGGTAAGGGTGAGCAGTTCTTC CASRRQGGKGEQFF
13 . . TRBJ2-1 TRBV5-4 TGTGCCAGCAGCTTGCAAAGGGGTAATGAGCAGTTCTTC CASSLQRGNEQFF
17 TRBD2 . TRBJ2-5 TRBV19 TGTGCCAGTAGTCCGGGACTAGCGGGTCGACCCGGGGAGACCCAGTACTTC CASSPGLAGRPGETQYF
17 TRBD1 . TRBJ1-4 TRBV5-1 TGCGCCAGCAGCCCGTGGTCCCAGGGACAGATTAATGAAAAACTGTTTTTT CASSPWSQGQINEKLFF
15 . . TRBJ1-2 TRBV7-6 TGTGCCAGCAGCCCAAGGGCAGGGGTGGACTATGGCTACACCTTC CASSPRAGVDYGYTF
15 TRBD2 . TRBJ2-1 TRBV28 TGTGCCAGCAGAGCTACTAGCGGATTCTACAATGAGCAGTTCTTC CASRATSGFYNEQFF
15 TRBD2 few TRBJ2-1 TRBV6-5 TGTGCCAGCAGTTACTGGTCTAGCGGGAGCGATGAGCAGTTCTTC CASSYWSSGSDEQFF
16 . . TRBJ1-6 TRBV6-1 TGTGCCAGCAGTGAAGAGGGGGAAGTAAAGAATTCCCCCCTCCACTTT CASSEEGEVKNSPLHF
12 . . TRBJ2-5 TRBV5-1 TGCGCCAGCAGCTTGGCCGGAGAGACCCAGTACTTC CASSLAGETQYF
12 . . TRBJ2-2 TRBV19 TGTGCCAGTACCAGGGTAACCGGGGAGCTGTTTTTT CASTRVTGELFF
16 . . TRBJ2-5 TRBV18 TGTGCCAGCTCACCTACCCCAACAGTATACCAAGAGACCCAGTACTTC CASSPTPTVYQETQYF
14 . . TRBJ1-1 TRBV6-1 TGTGCCAGCAGGCACAGGGATATAGTCGCTGAAGCTTTCTTT CASRHRDIVAEAFF
14 . . TRBJ1-1 TRBV2 TGTGCCAGCAGTGCTCCTCAGGAAAGGCCCCGGGCTTTCTTT CASSAPQERPRAFF
14 TRBD1 few TRBJ1-1 TRBV6-4 TGTGCCAGCAGCGTCGACAGGGGGAGCACTGAAGCTTTCTTT CASSVDRGSTEAFF
16 TRBD1 . TRBJ2-1 TRBV18 TGTGCCAGCTCAAGCGGGACAGGGGGTTTATCCAATGAGCAGTTCTTC CASSSGTGGLSNEQFF
13 TRBD1 . TRBJ2-1 TRBV28 TGTGCCAGCAGTTTACGCAGGGGGATTGAGCAGTTCTTC CASSLRRGIEQFF
14 TRBD1 few TRBJ1-1 TRBV29-1 TGCAGCGTTGAAGATCGAGGACAGGGAACAATAGCTTTCTTT CSVEDRGQGTIAFF
14 TRBD1 . TRBJ2-3 TRBV30 TGTGCCTGGAGTCCGGGACAGTCCACAGATACGCAGTATTTT CAWSPGQSTDTQYF